Reported below is one T cell receptor beta chain. The data are from a study of T cells in Graves' hyperthyroidism and ophthalmopathy. Among ophthalmopathy patients, the Clinical Activity Score reached at least 3, the NOSPECS grade reached at least 4, and duration remained under 3 months. Amplification of TCR beta CDR3 regions used RNA as the template. Using the HTBI primer set, a first-round RT-PCR was run on the TCR CDR3. MiXCR, applied by TCRdb to the multiplex PCR reads, yields one record per CDR3 protein. Among 300,000 to 500,000 distinct CDR3 sequences, around 15% were seen once, and the ten largest hold around 30%. Trimming took off 4 bases at V and 2 bases at J, with 12 bases between the two ends. Germline V gives CDR1 SGHRS, CDR2 YFSETQ. The CDR3 length is 14 residues.

This clonotype was sampled from a man aged 50-59 years with Graves' ophthalmopathy. The gene calls are TRBV5-1 and TRBJ1-1; D may be TRBD1 (6 bases). Material: blood. CDR3 DNA: TGCGCCAGCAGCCCTTTGGACAGTAACACTGAAGCTTTCTTT. It codes for CASSPLDSNTEAFF.